This TCR beta chain was captured by sequencing in a study of blood T cell repertoires in COVID-19. Looking at the study overall: COVID-19 samples, acute and convalescent, were from the United States, Italy and Spain. T cells, B-cell-depleted T cells, or PBMCs supplied cDNA or gDNA.

CDR1 LNHDA and CDR2 SQIVND come from the germline V gene (reference sequence). V dropped 4 bases and J dropped 1; count of bases not matched to a gene: 9. The CDR3 extends over 16 amino acids. Profiled with immunoSEQ multiplex PCR; TCRdb holds only in-frame clones, not every one. The data show some 180,000 clones, roughly 88% seen once. Patients of the Seattle cohort, enrolled during active infection, were followed longitudinally. This clonotype originated in a woman in her 40s with COVID-19, enrolled during active disease. The chain combines TRBV19 with TRBJ1-1, with TRBD1 matching 7 bases. The source material was peripheral blood. CDR3 region: CASSTRRTGGNTEAFF. The CDR3 nucleotides read TGTGCCAGTAGTACCAGAAGGACAGGAGGGAACACTGAAGCTTTCTTT.